This TCR beta chain was identified in a study of blood T cells in healthy people across ages. Alongside a J-beta primer mix, a sample-barcoded 5' primer served in a second PCR lasting roughly 6 to 11 cycles. TCRdb ran MiXCR on the 5' RACE reads and lists one entry per CDR3 protein. The sample yields 600,000 or so distinct CDR3 sequences, 25% to 35% seen once. V dropped 0 bases and J dropped 10 bases, with 10 bases sitting between them. CDR3 length: 14 amino acids. CDR1 MNHEY and CDR2 SVGEGT come from the germline V gene. The chain employs TRBV6-2 or TRBV6-3 and TRBJ1-6, with D tentatively TRBD1 (6 bases). Specimen: blood. This TCR came from a woman older than 75 in good health. The CDR3 here is CASSYSGGTSPLHF. For the CDR3, the DNA is TGTGCCAGCAGTTACTCAGGGGGAACCTCACCCCTCCACTTT.